These T cell receptor beta chains were read from a single sample in a study of blood T cell repertoires in COVID-19. Generated by immunoSEQ multiplex PCR, the TCRdb table keeps only in-frame clones and is missing some. Of 200,000 to 250,000 clones in the sample, approximately 78% are singletons; the top ten hold about 4.8%. Sample: peripheral blood. The receptor source for this set is a woman in her seventies with COVID-19, enrolled during active disease. Both conserved end residues are part of each CDR3. Fields, in order: V gene, D gene, clone size, J gene, CDR3 protein, CDR3 DNA. D genes are given only for firm matches. Clone size appears in some rows only: once, few, many, or a class for an expanded clone.

TRBV5-6	TRBD2	once	TRBJ2-2	CASSPPTGTSGRVTGELFF	TGTGCCAGCAGCCCGCCGACCGGGACTAGCGGGAGAGTAACCGGGGAGCTGTTTTTT
TRBV5-1	TRBD2	-	TRBJ2-1	CASFPGLAGVNEQFF	TGCGCCAGCTTTCCGGGACTAGCGGGAGTCAATGAGCAGTTCTTC
TRBV6-2/TRBV6-3	-	-	TRBJ2-1	CASSSTRTIQFF	TGTGCCAGCAGTTCCACCCGGACTATTCAGTTCTTC
TRBV2	-	-	TRBJ2-1	CASKTSPPPQFF	TGTGCCAGCAAAACCAGTCCACCTCCCCAATTCTTC
TRBV4-1	TRBD1	-	TRBJ1-2	CASSQGVTGGRYGYTF	TGCGCCAGCAGCCAAGGCGTGACAGGGGGCCGCTATGGCTACACCTTC
TRBV7-2	-	once	TRBJ2-7	CASSFDSSYEQYF	TGTGCCAGCAGCTTCGACAGCTCCTACGAGCAGTACTTC
TRBV2	-	-	TRBJ2-4	CATQGGLAKNIQYF	TGTGCCACACAGGGCGGCTTAGCCAAAAACATTCAGTACTTC
TRBV3-1/TRBV3-2	-	once	TRBJ2-7	CASSPQGHYEQYF	TGTGCCAGCAGCCCCCAGGGACACTACGAGCAGTACTTC
TRBV27	TRBD1	once	TRBJ1-2	CASSATGGPLGYTF	TGTGCCAGCAGTGCTACAGGGGGCCCCTTAGGCTACACCTTC
TRBV27	-	few	TRBJ2-7	CASSFLRLGVSSYEQYF	TGTGCCAGCAGTTTCTTAAGATTAGGGGTCTCGTCCTACGAGCAGTACTTC
TRBV9	-	-	TRBJ2-6	CASSIDSAGANVLTF	TGTGCCAGCAGTATTGACAGTGCCGGGGCCAACGTCCTGACTTTC
TRBV28	TRBD2	-	TRBJ2-7	CASRISGRAYEQYF	TGTGCCAGCAGGATTAGCGGGAGGGCCTACGAGCAGTACTTC
TRBV10-3	-	-	TRBJ1-3	CAISESGTGSSGNTIYF	TGTGCCATCAGTGAGTCCGGCACAGGGTCCTCTGGAAACACCATATATTTT
TRBV5-6	-	-	TRBJ2-3	CASSFRTRSADTQYF	TGTGCCAGCAGCTTCCGAACCAGGTCGGCAGATACGCAGTATTTT
TRBV7-2	TRBD1	-	TRBJ1-6	CASSLGGRGGQGLSPLHF	TGTGCCAGCAGCTTAGGTGGGAGGGGAGGACAGGGGTTATCACCCCTCCACTTT
TRBV18	-	-	TRBJ2-5	CASSPPTLQETQYF	TGTGCCAGCTCACCACCAACATTACAAGAGACCCAGTACTTC
TRBV7-6	TRBD1	-	TRBJ2-3	CASSNRQGRADTQYF	TGTGCCAGCAGCAACAGACAGGGTCGCGCAGATACGCAGTATTTT
TRBV7-9	TRBD2	-	TRBJ2-1	CASSPLTSGRRNEQFF	TGTGCCAGCAGCCCGCTCACTAGCGGGAGGCGCAATGAGCAGTTCTTC
TRBV29-1	-	-	TRBJ2-4	CSVHPTGDIQYF	TGCAGCGTTCATCCGACGGGAGACATTCAGTACTTC
TRBV5-1	TRBD2	-	TRBJ2-4	CASSAQREGRAKNIQYF	TGCGCCAGCAGCGCCCAGCGGGAGGGCCGTGCCAAAAACATTCAGTACTTC
TRBV29-1	TRBD1	-	TRBJ1-2	CSVVEGQGYGYTF	TGCAGCGTTGTCGAGGGACAGGGCTATGGCTACACCTTC
TRBV27	-	-	TRBJ2-7	CASSARTNALFTSYEQYF	TGTGCCAGCAGTGCTAGAACCAACGCCCTTTTCACCTCCTACGAGCAGTACTTC
TRBV7-9	-	once	TRBJ1-6	CASSLLGATYNSPLHF	TGTGCCAGCAGCCTCTTGGGGGCGACGTATAATTCACCCCTCCACTTT
TRBV18	-	-	TRBJ2-7	CASSPVHYYEQYF	TGTGCCAGCTCACCGGTCCACTACTACGAGCAGTACTTC
TRBV19	TRBD1	few	TRBJ2-7	CATMDRASYEQYF	TGTGCCACCATGGACAGGGCGTCCTACGAGCAGTACTTC
TRBV9	-	-	TRBJ2-1	CASSLLMGLSYNEQFF	TGTGCCAGCAGCTTACTGATGGGACTCTCCTACAATGAGCAGTTCTTC
TRBV18	TRBD1	-	TRBJ2-5	CASSPGTGSETQYF	TGTGCCAGCTCACCAGGGACAGGGTCCGAGACCCAGTACTTC
TRBV6-5	TRBD1	-	TRBJ2-7	CASRLDRGTYEQYF	TGTGCCAGCAGACTAGACAGGGGTACCTACGAGCAGTACTTC
TRBV5-1	TRBD1	-	TRBJ2-6	CASSPHTGAGANVLTF	TGCGCCAGCAGCCCACATACAGGGGCTGGGGCCAACGTCCTGACTTTC
TRBV7-2	TRBD1	-	TRBJ1-1	CASNLDRGTEAFF	TGTGCCAGCAACCTGGACAGGGGAACTGAAGCTTTCTTT
TRBV6-1	TRBD1	-	TRBJ1-2	CASSEDGTVYGYTF	TGTGCCAGCAGTGAGGACGGGACAGTTTATGGCTACACCTTC
TRBV29-1	-	once	TRBJ2-6	CSVEGDSSSGANVLTF	TGCAGCGTTGAAGGAGACAGTTCCTCTGGGGCCAACGTCCTGACTTTC
TRBV6-5	TRBD1	once	TRBJ1-2	CASSRGTLPPGYTF	TGTGCCAGCAGCAGGGGGACACTCCCTCCTGGCTACACCTTC
TRBV6-5	TRBD2	-	TRBJ2-1	CASSSTGLAGYNEQFF	TGTGCCAGCAGTTCAACGGGACTAGCGGGCTACAATGAGCAGTTCTTC
TRBV9	TRBD2	-	TRBJ2-3	CASSSSTSGSTDTQYF	TGTGCCAGCAGCTCCTCGACTAGCGGGAGCACAGATACGCAGTATTTT